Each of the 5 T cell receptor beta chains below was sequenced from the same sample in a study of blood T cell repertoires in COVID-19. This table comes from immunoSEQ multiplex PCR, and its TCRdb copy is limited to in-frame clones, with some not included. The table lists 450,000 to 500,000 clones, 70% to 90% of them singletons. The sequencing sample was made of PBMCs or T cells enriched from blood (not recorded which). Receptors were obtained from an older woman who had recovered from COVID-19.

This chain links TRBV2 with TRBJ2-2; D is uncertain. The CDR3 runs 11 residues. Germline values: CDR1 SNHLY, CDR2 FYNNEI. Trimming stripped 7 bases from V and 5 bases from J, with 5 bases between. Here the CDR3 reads CASTFTGELFF. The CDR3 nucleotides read TGTGCCAGCACCTTTACCGGGGAGCTGTTTTTT.

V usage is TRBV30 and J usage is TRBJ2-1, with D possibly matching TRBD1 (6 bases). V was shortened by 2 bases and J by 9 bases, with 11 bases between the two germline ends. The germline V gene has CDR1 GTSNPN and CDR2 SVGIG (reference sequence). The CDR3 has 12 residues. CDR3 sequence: CAWSLQGFEQFF. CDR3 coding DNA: TGTGCCTGGAGTTTACAGGGATTTGAGCAGTTCTTC.

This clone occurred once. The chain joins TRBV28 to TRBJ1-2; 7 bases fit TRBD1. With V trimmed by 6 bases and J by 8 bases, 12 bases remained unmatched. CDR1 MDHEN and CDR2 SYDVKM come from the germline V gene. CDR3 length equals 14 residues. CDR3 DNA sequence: TGTGCCAGCAGCCGGGGACAGTCCATAGGGGGCTACACCTTC. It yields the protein CASSRGQSIGGYTF.

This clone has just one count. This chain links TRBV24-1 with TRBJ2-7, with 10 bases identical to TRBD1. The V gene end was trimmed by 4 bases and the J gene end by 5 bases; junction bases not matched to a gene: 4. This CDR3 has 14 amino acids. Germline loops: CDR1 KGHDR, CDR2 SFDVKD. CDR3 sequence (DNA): TGTGCCACCAGTGACCCGGGACAGGGGCACGAGCAGTACTTC. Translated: CATSDPGQGHEQYF.

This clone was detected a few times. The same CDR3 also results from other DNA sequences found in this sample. This CDR3 is CASSPSYGYTF. CDR3 nucleotide sequence: TGTGCCAGCAGCCCGAGCTATGGCTACACCTTC. V gene TRBV11-2 combines with J gene TRBJ1-2; the D is unclear. Germline V CDR1 and CDR2: SGHAT, FQNNGV. Trimming removed 5 bases at V and 4 bases at J, with 5 bases between. CDR3 size: 11 residues. Full variable domain (outside the CDR3, taken from reference TRBV11-2 and TRBJ1-2): EAGVAQSPRYKIIEKRQSVAFWCNPISGHATLYWYQQILGQGPKLLIQFQNNGVVDDSQLPKDRFSAERLKGVDSTLKIQPAKLEDSAVYLCASSPSYGYTFGSGTRLTVV.